The rows below give T cell receptor beta chains drawn from one sample of a study of identical twins. Via MiXCR, TCRdb re-called the 5' RACE reads, giving one row per CDR3 protein. The sample carries 300,000 to 400,000 distinct CDR3 sequences, 9% to 15% recorded once. The sample was also linked to a second study, of yellow fever vaccine responses in identical twins.

Sequencing input: CD8+ T cells sorted from blood. Receptors were obtained from a young woman in good health. Each CDR3 is given with its conserved first and last residue.

J gene | V gene | CDR3 protein
TRBJ2-5 | TRBV4-1 | CASSQEAGEETQYF
TRBJ2-2 | TRBV7-9 | CASRTSATGELFF
TRBJ1-4 | TRBV10-3 | CASRAGPLNEKLFF
TRBJ2-1 | TRBV4-1 | CASSQGTGAYNEQFF
TRBJ2-1 | TRBV29-1 | CSVEGTGSYNEQFF
TRBJ1-1 | TRBV12-3/TRBV12-4 | CASSFSVMNTEAFF
TRBJ2-1 | TRBV6-2/TRBV6-3 | CASSRGDNEQFF
TRBJ1-1 | TRBV6-1 | CASSEPGGSTEAFF
TRBJ2-5 | TRBV28 | CASSLAAANLQETQYF
TRBJ1-5 | TRBV7-9 | CASSLDWGNQPQHF
TRBJ2-3 | TRBV7-8 | CASSVSGGSTDTQYF
TRBJ1-5 | TRBV12-3/TRBV12-4 | CASTRATGQPQHF
TRBJ2-7 | TRBV7-9 | CASSFQSYEQYF
TRBJ2-7 | TRBV5-1 | CASSTWDRYEQYF
TRBJ2-1 | TRBV6-5 | CASRIGRSSYNEQFF
TRBJ2-7 | TRBV20-1 | CSASFRDTTYYYEQYF
TRBJ2-5 | TRBV20-1 | CSARGGHSGGAETQYF
TRBJ2-1 | TRBV20-1 | CSASTSIGLNEQFF
TRBJ2-1 | TRBV20-1 | CSASGPTGHNEQFF
TRBJ1-1 | TRBV12-3/TRBV12-4 | CASNPTGGGEAFF
TRBJ1-2 | TRBV27 | CASSFSGLNYGYTF
TRBJ1-5 | TRBV4-1 | CASSQVRGQPQHF
TRBJ2-3 | TRBV29-1 | CSSVAGVTDTQYF
TRBJ2-1 | TRBV12-3/TRBV12-4 | CASSSGLGEQFF
TRBJ2-3 | TRBV2 | CASRTAGGPPPGTQYF
TRBJ2-7 | TRBV4-2 | CASSHPGLAGVKIESQVAYEQYF
TRBJ2-1 | TRBV4-2 | CASSQEVIGLAGGYNEQFF
TRBJ2-1 | TRBV20-1 | CSALQLGDPNEQFF
TRBJ1-1 | TRBV3-1 | CASSQEEGETNTEAFF
TRBJ1-6 | TRBV6-5 | CASSSTGSSYNSPLHF
TRBJ2-3 | TRBV6-5 | CASSYWASGSTDTQYF
TRBJ2-7 | TRBV29-1 | CSVLTLGEQYF
TRBJ2-1 | TRBV7-9 | CASSLHPDEQFF
TRBJ1-1 | TRBV7-6 | CASSYNSGTEAFF
TRBJ2-1 | TRBV4-1 | CASSQKRELGPRPYNEQFF
TRBJ2-2 | TRBV7-9 | CASSSLLQGLGTGELFF
TRBJ1-5 | TRBV19 | CASSRKTGTPQHF
TRBJ2-5 | TRBV29-1 | CSVEERVRETYQETQYF
TRBJ2-6 | TRBV9 | CASSGLATGANVLTF
TRBJ1-2 | TRBV9 | CASSTGGQFGYTF
TRBJ1-4 | TRBV15 | CATSREWGANEKLFF
TRBJ1-2 | TRBV29-1 | CSVPDRDRATGGYTF
TRBJ2-1 | TRBV7-8 | CASSLDYEQFF
TRBJ2-3 | TRBV5-5 | CASSPGFISTDTQYF
TRBJ2-5 | TRBV4-1 | CASSQEGNRPLGDQETQYF
TRBJ1-2 | TRBV3-1 | CASSQGDREAAGYTF
TRBJ2-3 | TRBV6-4 | CASSDSITGKDTQYF
TRBJ1-1 | TRBV20-1 | CSARGGVPWGYTEAFF
TRBJ1-1 | TRBV20-1 | CSARGQADTEAFF
TRBJ2-3 | TRBV20-1 | CSAIDRVSIDTQYF
TRBJ2-3 | TRBV27 | CASSLYSPDTQYF
TRBJ2-1 | TRBV4-1 | CASSPSGGPSYNEQFF
TRBJ2-1 | TRBV29-1 | CSAKGGSYNEQFF
TRBJ2-5 | TRBV20-1 | CSAKFPKREGETQYF
TRBJ1-2 | TRBV2 | CASSGTDSANYGYTF
TRBJ1-5 | TRBV4-2 | CASSQIKEGDNSNQPQHF
TRBJ2-1 | TRBV7-9 | CASSSHSRTGGNEQFF
TRBJ1-1 | TRBV5-1 | CASSLRAGGVNTEAFF
TRBJ2-5 | TRBV4-2 | CASSQEVAGVSETQYF
TRBJ2-5 | TRBV5-1 | CASSLTGVGETQYF